This TCR beta chain was profiled in a study of radiation and T cells in renal cell carcinoma. Whole-study findings and limits: Pretreatment tumor biopsies were lacking, so baseline clonotypes are unknown.

Germline V gives CDR1 MNHEY, CDR2 SVGAGI. V dropped 7 bases and J dropped 8; count of bases not matched to a gene: 4. The CDR3 loop spans 12 amino acids. The sample's time point: blood 4 weeks post-SBRT, at nephrectomy. Indicated treatment: 15 Gy SBRT to primary tumor, nephrectomy 4 weeks later. Sequencing was performed with immunoSEQ multiplex PCR; in TCRdb, only in-frame clones are kept and a portion is missing. Here the sample spans about 83,000 clones, around four fifths being singletons. With respect to this clone: Its antigen remains unknown.

Here the sequenced sample was blood, taken from a patient whose treatment included radiotherapy and nephrectomy. The rearrangement uses TRBV6-5 and TRBJ1-4; 7 bases are shared with TRBD1. The source is a woman aged 55-69 years with renal cell carcinoma. The DNA for the CDR3 is TGTGCCAGCAAAACAGGGGAGGAAAAACTGTTTTTT. It yields the protein CASKTGEEKLFF.